This TCR beta chain appears in the sequencing data of a study of prognosis after radiotherapy for stage I lung cancer. Study as a whole: At a biologically effective dose of at least 100 Gy and in 3 to 5 fractions, SBRT was the radiotherapy delivered.

The CDR3 spans 14 residues. Trimming removed 2 bases from V and 0 bases from J, with 4 bases in between. The germline CDR1 and CDR2 sequences are KGHDR and SFDVKD. Genomic DNA provided the template from which TCR beta CDR3 was amplified by two-round multiplex PCR. Gene-specific primers for each TRBV and TRBJ gene drove first-round PCR. MiXCR, applied by TCRdb to the multiplex PCR reads, yields one record per CDR3 protein. The repertoire holds about 59,000 distinct CDR3 sequences, with about 30% as singletons. This clonotype has ten or more counts. Sequences were derived from PBMCs, sampled before or after stereotactic body radiation therapy (not recorded which). This clonotype originated in a donor aged 50 or older with non-small cell lung cancer. This chain uses TRBV24-1 with TRBJ1-5; no clear D. The CDR3 region is CATSDSDSNQPQHF. CDR3 nucleotides: TGTGCCACCAGTGATTCGGATAGCAATCAGCCCCAGCATTTT.